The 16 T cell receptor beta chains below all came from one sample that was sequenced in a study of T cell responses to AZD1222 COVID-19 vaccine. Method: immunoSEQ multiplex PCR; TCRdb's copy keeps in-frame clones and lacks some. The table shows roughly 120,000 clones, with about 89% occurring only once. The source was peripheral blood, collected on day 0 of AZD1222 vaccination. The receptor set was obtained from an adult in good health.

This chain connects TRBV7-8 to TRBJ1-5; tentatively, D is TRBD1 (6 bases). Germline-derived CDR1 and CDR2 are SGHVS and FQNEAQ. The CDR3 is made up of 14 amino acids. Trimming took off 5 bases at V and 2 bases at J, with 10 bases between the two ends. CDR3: CASSRDKGNQPQHF. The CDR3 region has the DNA TGTGCCAGCAGCCGGGACAAAGGCAATCAGCCCCAGCATTTT.

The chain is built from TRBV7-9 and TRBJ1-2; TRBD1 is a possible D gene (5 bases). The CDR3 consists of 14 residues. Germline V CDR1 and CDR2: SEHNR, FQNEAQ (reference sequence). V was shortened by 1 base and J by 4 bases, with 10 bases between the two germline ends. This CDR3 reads CASSLDGAVYGYTF. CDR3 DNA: TGTGCCAGCAGCTTAGACGGGGCGGTCTATGGCTACACCTTC.

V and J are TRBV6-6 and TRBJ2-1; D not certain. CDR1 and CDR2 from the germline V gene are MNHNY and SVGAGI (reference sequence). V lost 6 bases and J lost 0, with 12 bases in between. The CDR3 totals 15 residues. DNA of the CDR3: TGTGCCAGCAGGCCCAAGTTCAGCTCCTACAATGAGCAGTTCTTC. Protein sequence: CASRPKFSSYNEQFF.

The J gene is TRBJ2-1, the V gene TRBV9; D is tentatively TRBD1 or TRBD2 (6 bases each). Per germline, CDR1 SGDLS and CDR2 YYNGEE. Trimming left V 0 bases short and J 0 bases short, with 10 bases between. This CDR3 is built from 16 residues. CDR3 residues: CASSVGGGNSYNEQFF. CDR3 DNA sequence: TGTGCCAGCAGCGTAGGAGGGGGGAACTCCTACAATGAGCAGTTCTTC. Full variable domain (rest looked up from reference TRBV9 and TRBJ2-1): DSGVTQTPKHLITATGQRVTLRCSPRSGDLSVYWYQQSLDQGLQFLIQYYNGEERAKGNILERFSAQQFPDLHSELNLSSLELGDSALYFCASSVGGGNSYNEQFFGPGTRLTVL.

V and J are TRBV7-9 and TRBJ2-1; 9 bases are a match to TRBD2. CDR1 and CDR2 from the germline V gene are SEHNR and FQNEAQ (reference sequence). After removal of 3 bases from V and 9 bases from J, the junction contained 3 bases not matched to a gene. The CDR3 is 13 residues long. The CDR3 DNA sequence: TGTGCCAGCAGCTTGGCGGGAGGGGTTGAGCAGTTCTTC. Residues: CASSLAGGVEQFF.

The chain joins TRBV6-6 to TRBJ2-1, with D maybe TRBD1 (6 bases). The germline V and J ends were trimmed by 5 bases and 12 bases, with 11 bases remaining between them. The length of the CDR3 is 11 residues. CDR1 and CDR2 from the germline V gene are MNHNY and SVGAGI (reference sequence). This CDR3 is CASSPRGGQFF. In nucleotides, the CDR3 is TGTGCCAGCAGTCCCAGGGGCGGGCAGTTCTTC.

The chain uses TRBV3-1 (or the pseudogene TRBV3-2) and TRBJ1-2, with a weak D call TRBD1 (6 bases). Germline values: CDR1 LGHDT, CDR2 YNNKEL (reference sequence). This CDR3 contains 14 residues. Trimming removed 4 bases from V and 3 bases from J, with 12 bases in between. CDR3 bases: TGTGCCAGCAGCCTGGGGGGGGCGGACTATGGCTACACCTTC. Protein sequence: CASSLGGADYGYTF.

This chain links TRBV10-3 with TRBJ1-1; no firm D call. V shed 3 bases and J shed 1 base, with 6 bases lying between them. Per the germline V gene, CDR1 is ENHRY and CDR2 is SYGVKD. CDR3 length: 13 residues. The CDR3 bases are TGTGCCATCAGTGATTTGGGGAACACTGAAGCTTTCTTT. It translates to CAISDLGNTEAFF.

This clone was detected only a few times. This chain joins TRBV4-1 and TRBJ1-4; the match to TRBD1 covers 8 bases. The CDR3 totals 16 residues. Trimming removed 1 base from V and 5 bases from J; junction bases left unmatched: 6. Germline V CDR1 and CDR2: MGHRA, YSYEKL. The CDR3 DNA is TGCGCCAGCAGCCAAGGGATAGCAGGGGGCAATGAAAAACTGTTTTTT. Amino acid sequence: CASSQGIAGGNEKLFF.

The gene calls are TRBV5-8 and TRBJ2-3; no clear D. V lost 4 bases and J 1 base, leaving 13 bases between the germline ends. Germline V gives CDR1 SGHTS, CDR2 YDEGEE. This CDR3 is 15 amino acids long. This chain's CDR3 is CASSEARSRTDTQYF. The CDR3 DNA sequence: TGTGCCAGCAGCGAAGCTCGCTCCCGCACAGATACGCAGTATTTT.

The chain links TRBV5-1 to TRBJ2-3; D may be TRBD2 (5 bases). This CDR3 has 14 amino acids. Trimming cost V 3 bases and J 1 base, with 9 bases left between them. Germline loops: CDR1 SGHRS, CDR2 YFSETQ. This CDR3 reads CASSSTEGTDTQYF. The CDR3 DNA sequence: TGCGCCAGCAGCTCGACGGAGGGCACAGATACGCAGTATTTT. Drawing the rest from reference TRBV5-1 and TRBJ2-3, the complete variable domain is KAGVTQTPRYLIKTRGQQVTLSCSPISGHRSVSWYQQTPGQGLQFLFEYFSETQRNKGNFPGRFSGRQFSNSRSEMNVSTLELGDSALYLCASSSTEGTDTQYFGPGTRLTVL.

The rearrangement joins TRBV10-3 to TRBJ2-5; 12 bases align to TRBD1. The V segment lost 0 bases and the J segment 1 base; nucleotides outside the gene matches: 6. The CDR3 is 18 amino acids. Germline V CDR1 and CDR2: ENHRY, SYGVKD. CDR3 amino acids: CAISESVGQGALQETQYF. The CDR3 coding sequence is TGTGCCATCAGTGAGTCGGTGGGACAGGGGGCTCTCCAAGAGACCCAGTACTTC.

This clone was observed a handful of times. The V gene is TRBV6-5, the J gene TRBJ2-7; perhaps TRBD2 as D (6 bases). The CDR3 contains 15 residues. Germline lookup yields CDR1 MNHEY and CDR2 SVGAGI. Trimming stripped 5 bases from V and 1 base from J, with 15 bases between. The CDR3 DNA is TGTGCCAGCAGTCTGCAGGACGGGACTTCCTACGAGCAGTACTTC. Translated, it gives CASSLQDGTSYEQYF.

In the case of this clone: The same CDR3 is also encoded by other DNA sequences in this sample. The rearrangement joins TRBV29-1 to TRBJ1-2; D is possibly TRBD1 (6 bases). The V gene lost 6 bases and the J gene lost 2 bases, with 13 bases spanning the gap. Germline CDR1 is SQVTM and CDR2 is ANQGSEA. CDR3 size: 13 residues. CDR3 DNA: TGCAGCGTGGGAGAGGGGGAAAACTATGGCTACACCTTC. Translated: CSVGEGENYGYTF. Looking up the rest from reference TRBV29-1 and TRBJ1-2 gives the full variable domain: SAVISQKPSRDICQRGTSLTIQCQVDSQVTMMFWYRQQPGQSLTLIATANQGSEATYESGFVIDKFPISRPNLTFSTLTVSNMSPEDSSIYLCSVGEGENYGYTFGSGTRLTVV.

The CDR3 loop is CASSSTGETPLHF. The CDR3 DNA reads as TGTGCCAGCAGTTCAACAGGGGAAACACCCCTCCACTTT. V and J are TRBV12-3 or TRBV12-4 and TRBJ1-6; TRBD1 matches at 7 bases. CDR3 length: 13 amino acids. V gave up 4 bases and J gave up 11 bases; unmatched junction bases: 5.

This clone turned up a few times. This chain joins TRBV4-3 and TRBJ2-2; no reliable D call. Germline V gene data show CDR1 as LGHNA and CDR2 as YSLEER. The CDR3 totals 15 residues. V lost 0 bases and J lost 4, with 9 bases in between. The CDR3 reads CASSQDSSLTGELFF. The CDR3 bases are TGCGCCAGCAGCCAAGACAGTTCTCTCACCGGGGAGCTGTTTTTT.